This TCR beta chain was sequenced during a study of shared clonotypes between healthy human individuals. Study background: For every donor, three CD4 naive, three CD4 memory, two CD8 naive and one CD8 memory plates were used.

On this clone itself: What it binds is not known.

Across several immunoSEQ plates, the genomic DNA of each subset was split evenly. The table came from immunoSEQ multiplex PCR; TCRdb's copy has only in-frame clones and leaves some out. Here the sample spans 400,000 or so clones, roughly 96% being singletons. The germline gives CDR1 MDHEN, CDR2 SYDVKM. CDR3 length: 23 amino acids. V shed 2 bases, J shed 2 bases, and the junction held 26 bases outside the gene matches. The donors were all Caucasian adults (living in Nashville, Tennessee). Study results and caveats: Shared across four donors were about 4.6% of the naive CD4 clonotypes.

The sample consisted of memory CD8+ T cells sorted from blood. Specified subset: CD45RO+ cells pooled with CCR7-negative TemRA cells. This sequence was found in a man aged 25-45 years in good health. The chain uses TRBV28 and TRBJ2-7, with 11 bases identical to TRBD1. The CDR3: CASSLEVDRGRGRVGTSPYEQYF. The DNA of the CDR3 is TGTGCCAGCAGTTTAGAGGTGGACAGGGGGCGAGGAAGGGTCGGGACTAGTCCCTACGAGCAGTACTTC.